Sequencing of this T cell receptor (beta chain) was carried out in a study of shared clonotypes between healthy human individuals. Notes on the study in general: An effect of sequencing depth on clonotype sharing among donors was expected.

A word on this clone: Its antigen is undetermined. The sample holds other DNA sequences that translate to the same CDR3.

J lost 0 bases, V lost 5 bases, and 1 base had no gene match. Germline V gene data show CDR1 as MNHEY and CDR2 as SVGAGI. The CDR3 contains 14 residues. Assay execution took place at the deep level. Sorted-subset replicate PCRs used 150 to 200 ng DNA, 25,000 to 30,000 T cell genomes. Only in-frame clones appear in the TCRdb table, and some are missing; sequencing was by immunoSEQ multiplex PCR. Of some 1,600,000 clones listed, roughly 98% are singletons. The TCR comes from a man aged 25 to 45 in good health. The specimen sequenced was naive CD4+ T cells sorted from blood. The subset: CD45RA+ positively selected. The chain uses TRBV6-5 and TRBJ2-7; TRBD2 aligns across 10 bases. Written as DNA, the CDR3 is TGTGCCAGCAGTCGGACTAGCGGCTCCTACGAGCAGTACTTC. This codes for CASSRTSGSYEQYF.